Presented here are 25 T cell receptor beta chains from one specimen sequenced in a study of shared clonotypes between healthy human individuals. Sequencing was performed with immunoSEQ multiplex PCR; in TCRdb, only in-frame clones are kept and a portion is missing. This table holds over a million clones, around 95% found once. Sequenced material: naive CD4+ T cells sorted from blood. The subset here: CD45RA+ positively selected. The receptors come from a man aged 30-40 years in good health.

In this sample, this clone turned up a few times. V gene TRBV5-5 combines with J gene TRBJ1-5, with D tentatively TRBD1 (6 bases). The V gene lost 4 bases and the J gene lost 11 bases, with 22 bases spanning the gap. Germline V gene lookup returns CDR1 SGHKS and CDR2 YYEKEE (reference sequence). The CDR3 length is 15 residues. CDR3 loop: CASSRSRDNPQTQHF. DNA of the CDR3: TGTGCCAGCAGCCGGTCCCGGGACAACCCCCAGACCCAGCATTTT.

The V and J genes are TRBV19 and TRBJ2-2; 7 nucleotides align to TRBD1. This CDR3 has 17 amino acids. CDR1 and CDR2 from the germline V gene are LNHDA and SQIVND (reference sequence). Trimming at V came to 3 bases and at J to 0 bases, leaving 7 bases not matched to a gene. The CDR3 loop is CASSIRSGTANTGELFF. CDR3 nucleotides: TGTGCCAGTAGTATCCGTTCTGGGACAGCGAACACCGGGGAGCTGTTTTTT.

This clone was recorded once. V gene TRBV19 combines with J gene TRBJ1-1, with D possibly being TRBD1 (6 bases). This CDR3 comprises 14 residues. V was pared by 3 bases and J by 4 bases, with 12 bases between. Germline V gene sequence: CDR1 LNHDA, CDR2 SQIVND (reference sequence). The CDR3 DNA reads TGTGCCAGTAGTATTCACAGGGCAGGCACTGAAGCTTTCTTT. Amino acid sequence: CASSIHRAGTEAFF.

The chain joins TRBV5-6 to TRBJ1-2; D is ambiguous. V gave up 1 base and J gave up 0 bases, with 10 bases separating them. The germline V gene encodes CDR1 SGHDT and CDR2 YYEEEE. The CDR3 loop spans 15 amino acids. In DNA, the CDR3 is TGTGCCAGCAGCTTGTTCCCCAGTTCTAACTATGGCTACACCTTC. This encodes CASSLFPSSNYGYTF.

Points on this clone: The identical CDR3 is also encoded by other nucleotide sequences in the sample. The chain combines TRBV5-1 with TRBJ2-4; 7 nucleotides line up with TRBD1. The CDR3 spans 16 residues. Unmatched junction bases numbered 6, after V lost 3 bases and J lost 0 bases. The V gene's germline CDR1 is SGHRS and CDR2 YFSETQ. For the CDR3, the DNA is TGCGCCAGCAGCTCCGGGACAGTCCTAGCCAAAAACATTCAGTACTTC. As protein: CASSSGTVLAKNIQYF.

The V call is TRBV6-5, the J call TRBJ2-2, with D unresolved. The germline V gene encodes CDR1 MNHEY and CDR2 SVGAGI. CDR3 length: 14 amino acids. V lost 10 bases and J lost 0, with 12 bases in between. As DNA, the CDR3 is TGTGCCACTCGGAGCCGTACGAACACCGGGGAGCTGTTTTTT. Translation: CATRSRTNTGELFF.

CDR3 DNA: TGCGCCAGCAGCTTGACTAGCCTACCCTACAATGAGCAGTTCTTC. This encodes CASSLTSLPYNEQFF. This chain joins TRBV5-1 and TRBJ2-1, with D perhaps matching TRBD2 (6 bases). CDR1 is SGHRS, CDR2 YFSETQ, per germline. This CDR3 has 15 amino acids. V shed 1 base and J shed 2 bases, with 10 bases lying between them.

The rearrangement joins TRBV5-4 to TRBJ2-2; D gene unclear. This CDR3 is built from 12 residues. Deletions cut 4 bases from V and 7 bases from J, with 8 bases between. The V gene's germline CDR1 is SGHNT and CDR2 YYREEE (reference sequence). Here the CDR3 DNA reads TGTGCCAGCAGCAGACTTGACGGGGAGCTGTTTTTT. Translation: CASSRLDGELFF.

V usage is TRBV4-1 and J usage is TRBJ1-4; D uncertain. Trimming pared 1 base from V and 7 bases from J, leaving 7 bases between. Germline lookup yields CDR1 MGHRA and CDR2 YSYEKL. This CDR3 contains 13 residues. Here the CDR3 DNA reads TGCGCCAGCAGCCAAGCGGTAGCTGAAAAACTGTTTTTT. Translation: CASSQAVAEKLFF.

Of note for this clone: Other DNA sequences in the same sample also yield this CDR3. The chain is built from TRBV9 and TRBJ2-7; 9 bases match TRBD2. Germline V CDR1 and CDR2: SGDLS, YYNGEE. Losses at the gene ends were 4 bases for V and 0 bases for J; bases not matched to a gene: 8. The length of the CDR3 is 16 residues. The CDR3 sequence: CASSPRLADSSYEQYF. Here the CDR3 DNA reads TGTGCCAGCAGCCCCAGACTAGCGGATAGCTCCTACGAGCAGTACTTC.

This chain connects TRBV5-1 to TRBJ2-3; 12 positions agree with TRBD2. Trimming at V came to 0 bases and at J to 6 bases, leaving 17 bases not matched to a gene. In germline, CDR1 is SGHRS, CDR2 YFSETQ. This CDR3 is built from 20 residues. The CDR3 protein is CASSLGPRGASGRDGDTQYF. In nucleotides, the CDR3 is TGCGCCAGCAGCTTGGGCCCCCGCGGGGCTAGCGGGAGGGATGGTGATACGCAGTATTTT.

This chain joins TRBV11-2 and TRBJ2-1; D is undetermined. V was pared by 2 bases and J by 6 bases, with 14 bases between. Germline lookup yields CDR1 SGHAT and CDR2 FQNNGV. The CDR3 runs to 15 residues. The CDR3 region has the DNA TGTGCCAGCAGCTTAACGGTATCGCCCGGCAATGAGCAGTTCTTC. Translation gives CASSLTVSPGNEQFF.

Comment on this clone: The same CDR3 also results from other DNA sequences found in this sample. The chain joins TRBV7-2 to TRBJ2-7; 10 bases fit TRBD2. Germline lookup yields CDR1 SGHTA and CDR2 FQGNSA. Unmatched junction bases numbered 3, after V lost 2 bases and J lost 2 bases. The CDR3 spans 15 residues. In nucleotides, the CDR3 is TGTGCCAGCAGCTTACGGACTAGCGGAACCTACGAGCAGTACTTC. It encodes CASSLRTSGTYEQYF.

The chain recombines TRBV11-3 with TRBJ2-2; TRBD2 might be the D (6 bases). The CDR3 runs to 18 residues. Between the trimmed V and J ends, which lost 0 bases and 1 base, there was a span of 15 bases. Germline CDR1 is SGHNT and CDR2 is YENEEA. The CDR3 DNA sequence: TGTGCCAGCAGCTTAGACCATCTAGCGATGGGGAACACCGGGGAGCTGTTTTTT. Protein sequence: CASSLDHLAMGNTGELFF. Drawing the rest from reference TRBV11-3 and TRBJ2-2, the complete variable domain is EAGVVQSPRYKIIEKKQPVAFWCNPISGHNTLYWYLQNLGQGPELLIRYENEEAVDDSQLPKDRFSAERLKGVDSTLKIQPAELGDSAVYLCASSLDHLAMGNTGELFFGEGSRLTVL.

The chain couples TRBV5-1 to TRBJ2-5; 7 bases fit TRBD2. The CDR3 covers 15 residues. V lost 4 bases and J lost 5; bases outside the gene matches: 11. Germline lookup yields CDR1 SGHRS and CDR2 YFSETQ. The CDR3 DNA sequence: TGCGCCAGCAGCCCCACAATGGCGGGAGAGGAGACCCAGTACTTC. Protein sequence: CASSPTMAGEETQYF.

The chain combines TRBV28 with TRBJ2-7; no reliable D call. The CDR3 is made up of 14 amino acids. The germline V gene has CDR1 MDHEN and CDR2 SYDVKM. V was cut by 4 bases and J by 3 bases, with 13 bases left in between. The DNA of the CDR3 is TGTGCCAGCAGTTACCCGGGCCTTGTCTACGAGCAGTACTTC. Residues: CASSYPGLVYEQYF.

This clone came up a few times. Other DNA sequences in the sample encode the same CDR3. The V gene is TRBV27, the J gene TRBJ1-3, with D possibly being TRBD1 (6 bases). This CDR3 has 13 amino acids. Trimming removed 4 bases at V and 2 bases at J, with 6 bases between. The germline V gene has CDR1 MNHEY and CDR2 SMNVEV (reference sequence). The CDR3 nucleotides read TGTGCCAGCAGTTCAGGGGCTGGAAACACCATATATTTT. Protein product: CASSSGAGNTIYF.

This sequence joins TRBV2 and TRBJ2-2, with 9 bases fitting TRBD1. The CDR3 is made up of 15 amino acids. Unmatched junction bases numbered 2, after V lost 3 bases and J lost 3 bases. CDR1 and CDR2 from the germline V gene are SNHLY and FYNNEI. For the CDR3, the DNA is TGTGCCAGCAGTGATGGACAGGGGTACACCGGGGAGCTGTTTTTT. Encoded protein: CASSDGQGYTGELFF.

The chain is built from TRBV5-8 and TRBJ1-4; D is ambiguous. The CDR3 sequence is 14 residues long. Germline CDR1 and CDR2: SGHTS and YDEGEE. Between the trimmed V and J ends, which lost 0 bases and 4 bases, there was a span of 7 bases. CDR3 sequence: CASSLGRINEKLFF. Here the CDR3 DNA reads TGTGCCAGCAGCTTGGGGAGGATTAATGAAAAACTGTTTTTT.

This chain connects TRBV5-4 to TRBJ2-7; D is perhaps TRBD1 or TRBD2 (6 bases each). Germline V gene sequence: CDR1 SGHNT, CDR2 YYREEE (reference sequence). CDR3 size: 15 residues. Trimming removed 3 bases at V and 2 bases at J, with 15 bases between. Here the CDR3 DNA reads TGTGCCAGCAGCTCTAGGGGGGCGTTCGCCTACGAGCAGTACTTC. Translation gives CASSSRGAFAYEQYF. The full variable domain, in which reference TRBV5-4 and TRBJ2-7 provide the parts outside the CDR3, is ETGVTQSPTHLIKTRGQQVTLRCSSQSGHNTVSWYQQALGQGPQFIFQYYREEENGRGNFPPRFSGLQFPNYSSELNVNALELDDSALYLCASSSRGAFAYEQYFGPGTRLTVT.

The chain joins TRBV6-6 to TRBJ2-1; TRBD1 agrees at 9 bases. Germline V gene data show CDR1 as MNHNY and CDR2 as SVGAGI (reference sequence). The V gene end was trimmed by 0 bases and the J gene end by 12 bases; junction bases not matched to a gene: 9. This CDR3 is 15 amino acids long. CDR3 protein: CASSYSTGGVGGQFF. The DNA for the CDR3 is TGTGCCAGCAGTTACTCGACAGGGGGAGTGGGTGGGCAGTTCTTC.

To note about this clone: The sample carries other DNA sequences with the same CDR3. The chain is built from TRBV28 and TRBJ2-2; D gene ambiguous. Trimming stripped 1 base from V and 4 bases from J, with 4 bases between. The CDR3 runs to 13 residues. Per the germline V gene, CDR1 is MDHEN and CDR2 is SYDVKM. Written as DNA, the CDR3 is TGTGCCAGCAGTTTATTAGGCACCGGGGAGCTGTTTTTT. Translated, it gives CASSLLGTGELFF.

This rearrangement joins TRBV6-5 to TRBJ2-7, with 11 nucleotides matching TRBD2. Per germline, CDR1 MNHEY and CDR2 SVGAGI. V lost 6 bases and J lost 6; bases outside the gene matches: 7. The CDR3 spans 14 residues. This CDR3 reads CASRVLAGAGEQYF. CDR3 coding DNA: TGTGCCAGCAGAGTACTAGCGGGAGCTGGCGAGCAGTACTTC.

The V call is TRBV19, the J call TRBJ1-1; D may be TRBD1 (5 bases). With 3 bases removed from V and 4 bases from J, the gap between germline ends came to 15 bases. The CDR3 loop spans 15 amino acids. The germline gives CDR1 LNHDA, CDR2 SQIVND (reference sequence). The CDR3 nucleotides read TGTGCCAGTAGTATGCTCGGGGGAATGGCCACTGAAGCTTTCTTT. Translating it yields CASSMLGGMATEAFF.

This rearrangement joins TRBV15 to TRBJ2-3, with D perhaps given as TRBD1 or TRBD2 (5 bases each). There are 16 residues in the CDR3. Trimming pared 1 base from V and 5 bases from J, leaving 16 bases between. Germline values: CDR1 LNHNV, CDR2 YYDKDF (reference sequence). The CDR3 spells CATSRAGASLLDTQYF. The CDR3 DNA reads as TGTGCCACCAGCAGAGCCGGGGCTAGTCTCCTAGATACGCAGTATTTT.